This T cell receptor (beta chain) stems from a study of memory CD4+ T cells and cytomegalovirus serostatus. Repertoires were generated with immunoSEQ multiplex PCR, while TCRdb's copy carries only in-frame clones and drops some. The sample has around 63,000 clones; about three quarters are singletons. This clone was observed once. The target antigen is unknown. Single viable CD3+CD4+CD8-CD45RO+ cells were sorted as the memory CD4+ T cells. Total CD4+ T cells were enriched by CD4 positive selection. Notes on the study in general: Median bootstrapped AUC for CMV status was about 0.94 originally, less than 0.92 US-trained. Suggested: most of the CMV-linked TCR signature lies in CD4+ memory cells. 67 of 164 known CMV-associated TCRbeta sequences appeared in CD4+ memory.

Germline CDR1 SQVTM, CDR2 ANQGSEA. V gave up 6 bases and J gave up 1 base; unmatched junction bases: 5. The CDR3 is 14 amino acids. The receptor's source is an adult in good health and CMV-seropositive. Sequences were obtained from memory CD4+ T cells from blood. The rearrangement uses TRBV29-1 and TRBJ2-5; 10 nucleotides match TRBD2. The CDR3 DNA is TGCAGCGTGGTAGCGGGAGGTTTCCAAGAGACCCAGTACTTC. Amino acid sequence: CSVVAGGFQETQYF.